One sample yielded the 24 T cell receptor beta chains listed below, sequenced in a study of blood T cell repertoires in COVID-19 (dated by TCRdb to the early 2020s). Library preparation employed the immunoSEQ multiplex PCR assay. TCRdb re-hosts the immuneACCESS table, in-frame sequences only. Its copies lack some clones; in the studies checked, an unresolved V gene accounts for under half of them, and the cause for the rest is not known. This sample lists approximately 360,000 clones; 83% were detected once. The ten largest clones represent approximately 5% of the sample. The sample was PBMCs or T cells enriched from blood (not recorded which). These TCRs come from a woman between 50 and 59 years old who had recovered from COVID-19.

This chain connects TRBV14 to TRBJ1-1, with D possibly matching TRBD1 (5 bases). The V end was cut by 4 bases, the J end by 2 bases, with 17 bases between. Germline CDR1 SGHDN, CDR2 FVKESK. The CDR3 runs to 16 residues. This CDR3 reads CASSPSGTILNTEAFF. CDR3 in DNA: TGTGCCAGCAGCCCCTCGGGGACTATCCTCAACACTGAAGCTTTCTTT.

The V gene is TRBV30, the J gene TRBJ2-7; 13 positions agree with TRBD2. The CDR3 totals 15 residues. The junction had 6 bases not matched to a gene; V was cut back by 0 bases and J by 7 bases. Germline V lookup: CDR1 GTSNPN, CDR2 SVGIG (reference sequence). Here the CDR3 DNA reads TGTGCCTGGAGTGTCTCACTAGCGGGAGGGGGTGAGCAGTACTTC. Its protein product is CAWSVSLAGGGEQYF.

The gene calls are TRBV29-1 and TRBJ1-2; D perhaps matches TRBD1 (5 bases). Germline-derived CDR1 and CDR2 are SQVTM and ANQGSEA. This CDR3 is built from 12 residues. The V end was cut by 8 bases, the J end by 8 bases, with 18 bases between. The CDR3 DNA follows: TGCAGCACCCGGGGGGTCCTCGAGGGCTACACCTTC. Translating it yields CSTRGVLEGYTF.

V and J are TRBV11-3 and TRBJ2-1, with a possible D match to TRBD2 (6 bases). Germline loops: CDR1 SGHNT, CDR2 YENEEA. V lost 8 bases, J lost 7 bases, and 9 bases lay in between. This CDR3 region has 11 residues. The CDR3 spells CASGLTNEQFF. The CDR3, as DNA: TGTGCCAGCGGACTAACAAATGAGCAGTTCTTC.

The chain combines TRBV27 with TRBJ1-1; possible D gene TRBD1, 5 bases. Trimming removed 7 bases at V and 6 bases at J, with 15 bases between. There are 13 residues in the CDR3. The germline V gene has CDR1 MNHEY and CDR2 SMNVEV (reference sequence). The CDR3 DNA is TGTGCCAGCACAACAAGAGGACACCCTGAAGCTTTCTTT. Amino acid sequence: CASTTRGHPEAFF.

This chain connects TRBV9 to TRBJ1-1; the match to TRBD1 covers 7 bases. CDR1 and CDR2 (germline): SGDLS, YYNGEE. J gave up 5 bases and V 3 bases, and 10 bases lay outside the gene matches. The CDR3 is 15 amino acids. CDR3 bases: TGTGCCAGCAGCGCCCGACAGGGATTGAGTACTGAAGCTTTCTTT. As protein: CASSARQGLSTEAFF.

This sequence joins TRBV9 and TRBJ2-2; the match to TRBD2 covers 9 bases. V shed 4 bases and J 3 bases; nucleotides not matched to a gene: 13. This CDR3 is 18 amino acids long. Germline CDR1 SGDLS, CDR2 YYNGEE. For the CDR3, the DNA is TGTGCCAGCAGCCCCAGATCCTTGACTAGCGGATACACCGGGGAGCTGTTTTTT. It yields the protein CASSPRSLTSGYTGELFF.

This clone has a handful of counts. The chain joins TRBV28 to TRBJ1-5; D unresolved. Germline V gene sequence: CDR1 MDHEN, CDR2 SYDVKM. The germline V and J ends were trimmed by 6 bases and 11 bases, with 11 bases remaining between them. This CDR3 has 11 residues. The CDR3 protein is CASRTAGAQHF. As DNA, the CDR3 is TGTGCCAGCAGGACTGCCGGAGCCCAGCATTTT.

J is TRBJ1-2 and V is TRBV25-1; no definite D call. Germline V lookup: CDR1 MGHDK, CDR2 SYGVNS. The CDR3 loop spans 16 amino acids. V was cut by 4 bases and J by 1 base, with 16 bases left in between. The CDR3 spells CASSVSQRGYNYGYTF. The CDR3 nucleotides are TGTGCCAGCAGTGTTTCTCAGCGAGGGTATAACTATGGCTACACCTTC.

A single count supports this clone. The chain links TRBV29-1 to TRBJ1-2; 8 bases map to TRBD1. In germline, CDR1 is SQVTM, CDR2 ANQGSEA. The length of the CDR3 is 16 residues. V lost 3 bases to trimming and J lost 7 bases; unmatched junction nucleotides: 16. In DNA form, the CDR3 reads TGCAGCGTTGAGAGGCAGGGGGCGCTTGGGTTATTTGGCTACACCTTC. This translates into CSVERQGALGLFGYTF.

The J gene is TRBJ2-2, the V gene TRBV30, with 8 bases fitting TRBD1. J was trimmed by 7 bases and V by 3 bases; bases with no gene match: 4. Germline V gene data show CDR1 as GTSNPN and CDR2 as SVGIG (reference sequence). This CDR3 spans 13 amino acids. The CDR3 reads CAWSGQGIGELFF. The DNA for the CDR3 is TGTGCCTGGAGCGGACAGGGTATCGGGGAGCTGTTTTTT.

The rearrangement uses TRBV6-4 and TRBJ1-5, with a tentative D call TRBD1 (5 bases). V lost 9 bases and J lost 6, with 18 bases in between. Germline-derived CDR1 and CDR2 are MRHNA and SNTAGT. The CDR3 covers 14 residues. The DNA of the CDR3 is TGTGCCAGAGACCGTCGGGGGATCGGTCAGCCCCAGCATTTT. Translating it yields CARDRRGIGQPQHF.

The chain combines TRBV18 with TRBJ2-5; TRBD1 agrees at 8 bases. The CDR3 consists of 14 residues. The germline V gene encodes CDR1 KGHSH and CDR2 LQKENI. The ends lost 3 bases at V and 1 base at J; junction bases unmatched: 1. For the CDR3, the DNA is TGTGCCAGCTCACCTGGGACAGGCCAAGAGACCCAGTACTTC. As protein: CASSPGTGQETQYF.

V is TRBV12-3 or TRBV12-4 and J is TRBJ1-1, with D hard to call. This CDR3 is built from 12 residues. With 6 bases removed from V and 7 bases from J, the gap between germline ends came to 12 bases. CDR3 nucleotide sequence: TGTGCCAGCAGGACCACCGGGAGTGAAGCTTTCTTT. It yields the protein CASRTTGSEAFF.

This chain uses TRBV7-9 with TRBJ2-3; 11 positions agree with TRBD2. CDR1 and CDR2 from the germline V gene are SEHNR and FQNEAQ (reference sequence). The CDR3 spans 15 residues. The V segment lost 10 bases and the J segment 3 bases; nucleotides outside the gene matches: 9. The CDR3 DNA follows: TGTGCCACCACCACGGCTAGCGGGAGGACAGATACGCAGTATTTT. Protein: CATTTASGRTDTQYF.

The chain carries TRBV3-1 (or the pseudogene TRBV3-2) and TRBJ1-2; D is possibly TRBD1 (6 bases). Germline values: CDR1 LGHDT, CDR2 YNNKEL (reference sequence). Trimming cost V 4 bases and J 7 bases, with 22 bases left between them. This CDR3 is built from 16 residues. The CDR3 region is CASSLTIGGLGAGYTF. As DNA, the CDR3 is TGTGCCAGCAGCCTCACCATCGGGGGGCTTGGAGCTGGCTACACCTTC.

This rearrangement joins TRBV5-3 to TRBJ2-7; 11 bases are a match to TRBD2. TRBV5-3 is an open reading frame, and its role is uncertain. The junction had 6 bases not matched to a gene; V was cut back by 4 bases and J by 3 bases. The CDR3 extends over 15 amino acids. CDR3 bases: TGTGCCAGAAGCCGGCCCACTAGCGGGGGCTACGAGCAGTACTTC. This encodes CARSRPTSGGYEQYF.

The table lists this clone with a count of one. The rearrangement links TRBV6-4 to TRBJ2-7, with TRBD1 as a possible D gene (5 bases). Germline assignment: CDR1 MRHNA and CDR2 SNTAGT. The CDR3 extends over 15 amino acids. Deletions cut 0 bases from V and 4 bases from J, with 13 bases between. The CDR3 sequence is CASSDSDRGRYEQYF. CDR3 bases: TGTGCCAGCAGTGACTCGGATAGGGGAAGGTACGAGCAGTACTTC.

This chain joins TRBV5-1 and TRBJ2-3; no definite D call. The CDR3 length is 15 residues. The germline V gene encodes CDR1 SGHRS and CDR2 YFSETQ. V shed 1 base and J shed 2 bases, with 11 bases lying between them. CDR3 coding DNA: TGCGCCAGCAGCTTGAGAACTACGGCCACAGATACGCAGTATTTT. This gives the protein CASSLRTTATDTQYF. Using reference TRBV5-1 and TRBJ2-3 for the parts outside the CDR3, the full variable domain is KAGVTQTPRYLIKTRGQQVTLSCSPISGHRSVSWYQQTPGQGLQFLFEYFSETQRNKGNFPGRFSGRQFSNSRSEMNVSTLELGDSALYLCASSLRTTATDTQYFGPGTRLTVL.

Here the CDR3 reads CASSSGQGVLGKLFF. The CDR3 coding sequence is TGTGCCAGCAGCTCGGGACAGGGGGTTTTAGGAAAACTGTTTTTT. This chain links TRBV3-1 (or the pseudogene TRBV3-2) with TRBJ1-4, with 11 bases matching TRBD1. This CDR3 has 15 residues. Germline loops: CDR1 LGHDT, CDR2 YNNKEL (reference sequence). J was trimmed by 10 bases and V by 5 bases; bases with no gene match: 9.

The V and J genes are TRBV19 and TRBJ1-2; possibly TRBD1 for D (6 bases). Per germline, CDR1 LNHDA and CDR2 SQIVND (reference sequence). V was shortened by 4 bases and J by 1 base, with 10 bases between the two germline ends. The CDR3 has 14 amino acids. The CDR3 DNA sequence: TGTGCCAGTAGTAGCGGACAGCTTAACTATGGCTACACCTTC. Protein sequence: CASSSGQLNYGYTF.

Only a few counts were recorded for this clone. For the CDR3, the DNA is TGTGCCAGCAGCCCCTATGGACAGGGGGCGTTTGTTTTCTTT. Translated, it gives CASSPYGQGAFVFF. V gene TRBV3-1 (or the pseudogene TRBV3-2) combines with J gene TRBJ1-1; 11 nucleotides line up with TRBD1. The germline gives CDR1 LGHDT, CDR2 YNNKEL (reference sequence). V lost 4 bases to trimming and J lost 13 bases; unmatched junction nucleotides: 11. This CDR3 comprises 14 residues.

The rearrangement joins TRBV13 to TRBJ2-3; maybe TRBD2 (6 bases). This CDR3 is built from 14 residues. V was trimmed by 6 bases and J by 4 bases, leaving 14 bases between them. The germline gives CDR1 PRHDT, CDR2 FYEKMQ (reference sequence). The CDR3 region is CASRLASGADTQYF. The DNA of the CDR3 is TGTGCCAGCAGGCTAGCGTCCGGGGCAGATACGCAGTATTTT.

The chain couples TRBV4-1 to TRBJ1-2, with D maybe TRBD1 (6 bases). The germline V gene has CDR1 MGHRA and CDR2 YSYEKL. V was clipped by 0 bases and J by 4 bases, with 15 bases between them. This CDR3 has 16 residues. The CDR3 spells CASSQDPSGDFYGYTF. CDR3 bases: TGCGCCAGCAGCCAAGATCCGTCAGGGGATTTCTATGGCTACACCTTC.